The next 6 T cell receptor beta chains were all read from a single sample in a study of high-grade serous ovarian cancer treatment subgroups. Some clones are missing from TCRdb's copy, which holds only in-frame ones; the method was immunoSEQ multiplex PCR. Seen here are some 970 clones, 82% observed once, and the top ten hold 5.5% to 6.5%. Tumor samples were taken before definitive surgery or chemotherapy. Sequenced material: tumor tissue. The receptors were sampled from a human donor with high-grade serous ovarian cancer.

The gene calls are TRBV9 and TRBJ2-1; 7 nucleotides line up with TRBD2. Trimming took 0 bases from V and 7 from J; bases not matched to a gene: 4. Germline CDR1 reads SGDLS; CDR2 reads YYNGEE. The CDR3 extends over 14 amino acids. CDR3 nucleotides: TGTGCCAGCAGCGTAGGTAGGACTAGAAATGAGCAGTTCTTC. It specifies CASSVGRTRNEQFF.

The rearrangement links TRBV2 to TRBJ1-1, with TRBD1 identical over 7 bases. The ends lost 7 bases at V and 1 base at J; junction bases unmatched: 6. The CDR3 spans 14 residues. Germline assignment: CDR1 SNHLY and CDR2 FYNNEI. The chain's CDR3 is CASIRGQENTEAFF. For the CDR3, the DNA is TGTGCCAGCATTAGGGGGCAAGAGAACACTGAAGCTTTCTTT. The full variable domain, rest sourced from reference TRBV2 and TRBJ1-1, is EPEVTQTPSHQVTQMGQEVILRCVPISNHLYFYWYRQILGQKVEFLVSFYNNEISEKSEIFDDQFSVERPDGSNFTLKIRSTKLEDSAMYFCASIRGQENTEAFFGQGTRLTVV.

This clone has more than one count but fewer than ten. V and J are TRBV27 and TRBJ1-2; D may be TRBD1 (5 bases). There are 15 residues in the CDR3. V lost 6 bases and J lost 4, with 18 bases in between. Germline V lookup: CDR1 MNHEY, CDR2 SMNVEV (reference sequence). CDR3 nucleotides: TGTGCCAGCAGCCCCGCTGATGGGGGTTTCTATGGCTACACCTTC. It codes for CASSPADGGFYGYTF.

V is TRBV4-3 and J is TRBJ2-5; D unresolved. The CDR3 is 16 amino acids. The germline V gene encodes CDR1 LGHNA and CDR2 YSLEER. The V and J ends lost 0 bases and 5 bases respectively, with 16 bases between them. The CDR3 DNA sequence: TGCGCCAGCAGCCAAGATCGTCTGCCGTTCGAGGAGACCCAGTACTTC. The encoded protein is CASSQDRLPFEETQYF.

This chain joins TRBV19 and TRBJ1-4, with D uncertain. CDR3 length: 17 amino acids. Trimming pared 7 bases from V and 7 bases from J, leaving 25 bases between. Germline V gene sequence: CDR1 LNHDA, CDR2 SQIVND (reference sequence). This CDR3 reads CASKGLRGAARREKLFF. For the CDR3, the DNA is TGTGCCAGTAAAGGCCTCCGGGGAGCAGCTCGACGTGAAAAACTGTTTTTT.

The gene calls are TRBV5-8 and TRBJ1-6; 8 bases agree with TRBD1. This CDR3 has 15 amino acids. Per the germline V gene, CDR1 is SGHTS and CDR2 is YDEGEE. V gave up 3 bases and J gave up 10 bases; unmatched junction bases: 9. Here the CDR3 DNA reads TGTGCCAGCAGCTCTGAGACAGGGGCTTGGTCACCCCTCCACTTT. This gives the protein CASSSETGAWSPLHF.